This T cell receptor beta chain was captured in a study of blood T cell repertoires in COVID-19. Study-level information: In each case, the material was cDNA or gDNA derived from T cells, B-cell-depleted T cells, or PBMCs.

In the source study's methods: Estimation of nucleated cell counts was performed using reference gene primer amplification. Assay used: immunoSEQ multiplex PCR; TCRdb lists only in-frame clones, some missing. From that table come the V and J calls and clone size; the DNA was used to work out D and trimming. There are more than 300,000 clones in the sample; roughly 90% occur only once, and under 7.5% lies in the top ten. Sample: peripheral blood. The source is a young man who had recovered from COVID-19.

The CDR3 here is CASSERTSGITDTQYF. CDR3 nucleotide sequence: TGTGCCAGCAGCGAACGGACTAGCGGAATCACAGATACGCAGTATTTT. This chain links TRBV7-9 with TRBJ2-3; the match to TRBD2 covers 10 bases. Germline values: CDR1 SEHNR, CDR2 FQNEAQ (reference sequence). J gave up 2 bases and V 5 bases, and 7 bases lay outside the gene matches. The CDR3 runs 16 residues. Filled out from reference TRBV7-9 and TRBJ2-3, the complete variable domain reads DTGVSQNPRHKITKRGQNVTFRCDPISEHNRLYWYRQTLGQGPEFLTYFQNEAQLEKSRLLSDRFSAERPKGSFSTLEIQRTEQGDSAMYLCASSERTSGITDTQYFGPGTRLTVL.